The 32 T cell receptor beta chains presented below share a single source sample, sequenced in a study of blood T cell repertoires in COVID-19 (dated by TCRdb to the early 2020s). Libraries came from the immunoSEQ multiplex PCR assay. TCRdb's version of the immuneACCESS table is confined to in-frame rearrangements and falls short of the full clone set. An unresolved V gene accounts for under half of the shortfall where checked; the remainder is of unknown origin. Within this sample are about 270,000 clones, with 75% to 90% of them counted one time only. The ten largest clonotypes hold over 3.5% of the sample. Sequencing input: PBMCs or T cells enriched from blood (not recorded which). These receptors all stem from a woman aged 25-40 years with acute COVID-19.

The chain uses TRBV7-6 and TRBJ1-6; the D is unclear. The CDR3 is made up of 15 amino acids. Trimming took off 5 bases at V and 5 bases at J, with 13 bases between the two ends. Germline CDR1 SGHVS, CDR2 FNYEAQ. The CDR3 reads CASSPNTANNSPLHF. The CDR3, as DNA: TGTGCCAGCAGCCCGAATACAGCCAATAATTCACCCCTCCACTTT.

To note about this clone: One junction end disagrees with the germline gene, perhaps due to a read error. J is TRBJ2-7 and V is TRBV19, with a possible D match to TRBD2 (6 bases). The CDR3 length is 15 residues. Germline CDR1 and CDR2: LNHDA and SQIVND (reference sequence). The DNA for the CDR3 is TGTGCCAGTAGTGTAGAACTCGGGAGTTCGAACGAGCAGTACTTC. Translating gives CASSVELGSSNEQYF.

The chain is built from TRBV13 and TRBJ2-1; a weak D match, TRBD2 (5 bases). This CDR3 contains 17 residues. Germline V gene data show CDR1 as PRHDT and CDR2 as FYEKMQ (reference sequence). V was clipped by 5 bases and J by 3 bases, with 20 bases between them. For the CDR3, the DNA is TGTGCCAGCAGCACCCGGACTCAACTTTTCGGCTACAATGAGCAGTTCTTC. It translates to CASSTRTQLFGYNEQFF.

This rearrangement joins TRBV29-1 to TRBJ2-7; 7 bases match TRBD2. The germline V gene encodes CDR1 SQVTM and CDR2 ANQGSEA. With V trimmed by 5 bases and J by 1 base, 5 bases remained unmatched. The CDR3 covers 13 residues. The CDR3 sequence: CSVFEAGSYEQYF. As DNA, the CDR3 is TGCAGCGTTTTTGAAGCGGGATCCTACGAGCAGTACTTC.

J is TRBJ1-6 and V is TRBV2, with TRBD1 identical over 10 bases. Germline assignment: CDR1 SNHLY and CDR2 FYNNEI. J gave up 12 bases and V 3 bases, and 2 bases lay outside the gene matches. The CDR3 loop spans 13 amino acids. CDR3: CASSEGQGLPLHF. The CDR3, as DNA: TGTGCCAGCAGTGAGGGACAGGGGTTACCCCTCCACTTT.

CDR3 coding DNA: TGTGCCAGCAGCCCGAGTAGCAATCAGCCCCAGCATTTT. This gives the protein CASSPSSNQPQHF. The chain couples TRBV9 to TRBJ1-5; D call uncertain. The CDR3 loop spans 13 amino acids. Trimming shortened V by 4 bases and J by 0 bases, and 5 bases separated the two germline ends. Per germline, CDR1 SGDLS and CDR2 YYNGEE.

This chain uses TRBV5-1 with TRBJ1-6; no firm D call. The germline V gene encodes CDR1 SGHRS and CDR2 YFSETQ. V shed 2 bases and J shed 7 bases, with 13 bases lying between them. The CDR3 covers 15 residues. CDR3 in DNA: TGCGCCAGCAGCTTCGGGGAGTCTGTCAATTCACCCCTCCACTTT. Translating it yields CASSFGESVNSPLHF.

The chain couples TRBV27 to TRBJ1-4; 8 nucleotides match TRBD1. The ends lost 5 bases at V and 5 bases at J; junction bases unmatched: 7. The CDR3 totals 15 residues. Per germline, CDR1 MNHEY and CDR2 SMNVEV (reference sequence). This chain's CDR3 is CASSPSRQGNEKLFF. The CDR3 bases are TGTGCCAGCAGTCCCAGCCGACAGGGGAATGAAAAACTGTTTTTT.

This sequence joins TRBV2 and TRBJ2-5; 7 positions match TRBD1. J was trimmed by 7 bases and V by 4 bases; bases with no gene match: 6. This CDR3 spans 13 amino acids. CDR1 is SNHLY, CDR2 FYNNEI, per germline. The CDR3 region is CASSGGTERTQYF. The CDR3 region has the DNA TGTGCCAGCAGTGGGGGGACAGAAAGGACCCAGTACTTC.

The genes are TRBV30 and TRBJ2-7, with 9 bases matching TRBD1. The CDR3 is 13 residues long. The germline V gene encodes CDR1 GTSNPN and CDR2 SVGIG (reference sequence). The junction had 1 base not matched to a gene; V was cut back by 3 bases and J by 1 base. The CDR3, as DNA: TGTGCCTGGAGGGGACAGGGATCCTACGAGCAGTACTTC. This gives the protein CAWRGQGSYEQYF.

V gene TRBV6-5 combines with J gene TRBJ1-1; TRBD1 might be the D (6 bases). In germline, CDR1 is MNHEY, CDR2 SVGAGI. V lost 5 bases and J 0 bases, leaving 10 bases between the germline ends. CDR3 length: 14 residues. DNA for the CDR3: TGTGCCAGCAGTCGACAGGAGATGAACACTGAAGCTTTCTTT. Amino acid sequence: CASSRQEMNTEAFF.

V is TRBV5-1 and J is TRBJ1-1; weak D call: TRBD1 (5 bases). Germline CDR1 and CDR2: SGHRS and YFSETQ. There are 14 residues in the CDR3. The V end was cut by 4 bases, the J end by 3 bases, with 13 bases between. CDR3 residues: CASSPAQTDTEAFF. CDR3 DNA: TGCGCCAGCAGCCCCGCCCAGACAGACACTGAAGCTTTCTTT.

The CDR3 protein is CASSEVETGGGNEKLFF. The CDR3 DNA reads TGTGCCAGCAGTGAAGTGGAGACAGGGGGCGGGAATGAAAAACTGTTTTTT. The chain links TRBV6-1 to TRBJ1-4; 10 nucleotides match TRBD1. This CDR3 comprises 17 residues. Germline V lookup: CDR1 MNHNS, CDR2 SASEGT. Losses at the gene ends were 1 base for V and 5 bases for J; bases not matched to a gene: 7.

The chain links TRBV28 to TRBJ2-2, with D unclear. The ends were cut back, 6 bases at V and 0 bases at J, with 11 bases in the middle. The CDR3 has 15 amino acids. Germline V gene sequence: CDR1 MDHEN, CDR2 SYDVKM. CDR3 amino acids: CASSHSPPNTGELFF. CDR3 nucleotides: TGTGCCAGCAGCCACAGTCCCCCGAACACCGGGGAGCTGTTTTTT.

The genes are TRBV29-1 and TRBJ2-7; the match to TRBD2 covers 8 bases. This CDR3 region has 13 residues. Trimming at V came to 3 bases and at J to 2 bases, leaving 3 bases not matched to a gene. CDR1 is SQVTM, CDR2 ANQGSEA, per germline. The CDR3 loop is CSVDSGTTYEQYF. In nucleotides, the CDR3 is TGCAGCGTTGATAGCGGGACGACCTACGAGCAGTACTTC.

This chain links TRBV19 with TRBJ1-1; TRBD1 might be the D (6 bases). The CDR3 runs 11 residues. Germline loops: CDR1 LNHDA, CDR2 SQIVND (reference sequence). Trimming pared 6 bases from V and 7 bases from J, leaving 9 bases between. The chain's CDR3 is CASRGANEAFF. CDR3 DNA: TGTGCCAGTAGGGGGGCCAATGAAGCTTTCTTT. Full variable domain (outside the CDR3, taken from reference TRBV19 and TRBJ1-1): DGGITQSPKYLFRKEGQNVTLSCEQNLNHDAMYWYRQDPGQGLRLIYYSQIVNDFQKGDIAEGYSVSREKKESFPLTVTSAQKNPTAFYLCASRGANEAFFGQGTRLTVV.

This sequence joins TRBV5-1 and TRBJ2-1, with TRBD2 matching over 11 bases. This CDR3 has 16 residues. CDR1 SGHRS and CDR2 YFSETQ come from the germline V gene. V gave up 5 bases and J gave up 7 bases; unmatched junction bases: 11. CDR3 DNA sequence: TGCGCCAGCAGTTGGATGACTAGCGGGAAGATGAATGAGCAGTTCTTC. It codes for CASSWMTSGKMNEQFF.

V gene TRBV14 combines with J gene TRBJ2-7, with a weak D call TRBD2 (5 bases). This CDR3 is 20 amino acids long. Germline CDR1 SGHDN, CDR2 FVKESK. V gave up 4 bases and J gave up 2 bases, with 30 bases separating them. CDR3 sequence: CASSRGLKREDKSAPYEQYF. The CDR3 coding sequence is TGTGCCAGCAGCCGCGGACTTAAGAGGGAAGACAAGTCGGCTCCCTACGAGCAGTACTTC.

CDR3 sequence reads: CASSLVVSSPNEKLFF. CDR3 DNA: TGTGCCAGCAGCTTGGTTGTATCCTCTCCTAATGAAAAACTGTTTTTT. The V call is TRBV5-8, the J call TRBJ1-4; D ambiguous. CDR3 length: 16 amino acids. Germline CDR1 reads SGHTS; CDR2 reads YDEGEE. Trimming left V 0 bases short and J 3 bases short, with 12 bases between.

This chain connects TRBV12-3 or TRBV12-4 to TRBJ1-1; the D gene is possibly TRBD1 (6 bases). Trimming took 2 bases from V and 3 from J, leaving 7 bases between them. The CDR3 runs to 13 residues. CDR3 nucleotides: TGTGCCAGCAGTTTATCAGGGGACACTGAAGCTTTCTTT. Translating gives CASSLSGDTEAFF.

The rearrangement links TRBV19 to TRBJ2-3; 8 nucleotides match TRBD2. Germline values: CDR1 LNHDA, CDR2 SQIVND (reference sequence). The CDR3 loop spans 17 amino acids. J lost 4 bases, V lost 0 bases, and 9 bases had no gene match. The CDR3 loop reads CASSIDLPGGGADTQYF. CDR3 DNA sequence: TGTGCCAGTAGTATAGACCTCCCGGGAGGGGGGGCAGATACGCAGTATTTT.

The chain's CDR3 is CASSIRGLADIFGTDTQYF. CDR3 in DNA: TGTGCCAGCAGCATTAGGGGTCTAGCGGATATCTTTGGCACAGATACGCAGTATTTT. This rearrangement joins TRBV7-8 to TRBJ2-3, with TRBD2 matching over 7 bases. CDR1 is SGHVS and CDR2 is FQNEAQ in the germline V gene. This CDR3 has 19 residues. With 5 bases clipped from V and 1 base from J, the junction kept 18 bases outside the gene matches.

The chain links TRBV19 to TRBJ2-1, with D maybe TRBD2 (6 bases). CDR3 length: 15 amino acids. Germline CDR1 and CDR2: LNHDA and SQIVND (reference sequence). Trimming pared 3 bases from V and 4 bases from J, leaving 13 bases between. The CDR3 region is CASSILLAQYNEQFF. CDR3 sequence (DNA): TGTGCCAGTAGTATCTTACTAGCCCAGTACAATGAGCAGTTCTTC.

This clone was counted between two and nine times. CDR3 sequence: CASSLGDNIGVDEQYF. CDR3 nucleotide sequence: TGTGCCAGCAGCTTAGGGGACAACATTGGAGTCGACGAGCAGTACTTC. The V and J genes are TRBV11-3 and TRBJ2-7; a possible D gene is TRBD1 (6 bases). The ends were cut back, 1 base at V and 5 bases at J, with 18 bases in the middle. From germline, CDR1 is SGHNT and CDR2 YENEEA. The CDR3 covers 16 residues.

J is TRBJ1-2 and V is TRBV5-1; D not resolved. Germline V gene lookup returns CDR1 SGHRS and CDR2 YFSETQ. The CDR3 sequence is 13 residues long. The ends were cut back, 4 bases at V and 2 bases at J, with 9 bases in the middle. The CDR3 region is CASSLDGNYGYTF. The DNA of the CDR3 is TGCGCCAGCAGCCTTGACGGGAACTATGGCTACACCTTC.

The chain has TRBV5-1 and TRBJ1-4; D possibly corresponds to TRBD1 (5 bases). From germline, CDR1 is SGHRS and CDR2 YFSETQ. V lost 5 bases and J 8 bases, leaving 16 bases between the germline ends. The CDR3 is 14 amino acids. CDR3 DNA sequence: TGCGCCAGCAGGCCTGGCCCGGGGGGGGAAAAACTGTTTTTT. Translation: CASRPGPGGEKLFF.

This rearrangement joins TRBV3-1 (or the pseudogene TRBV3-2) to TRBJ2-1; TRBD2 matches at 9 bases. The CDR3 has 16 residues. V lost 0 bases and J lost 2; bases outside the gene matches: 2. Germline V gene data show CDR1 as LGHDT and CDR2 as YNNKEL (reference sequence). CDR3 bases: TGTGCCAGCAGCCAAGATAGCGGGAGCACCTACAATGAGCAGTTCTTC. It codes for CASSQDSGSTYNEQFF.

V gene TRBV3-1 (or the pseudogene TRBV3-2) combines with J gene TRBJ2-4, with 9 positions matching TRBD1. Germline assignment: CDR1 LGHDT and CDR2 YNNKEL (reference sequence). The CDR3 length is 21 residues. The V gene end was trimmed by 2 bases and the J gene end by 0 bases; junction bases not matched to a gene: 17. CDR3: CASSQRVGDRGIRLAKNIQYF. CDR3 in DNA: TGTGCCAGCAGCCAAAGGGTGGGAGACAGGGGGATAAGACTAGCCAAAAACATTCAGTACTTC.

The V gene is TRBV11-3, the J gene TRBJ2-3, with D perhaps matching TRBD2 (5 bases). Trimming cost V 4 bases and J 4 bases, with 12 bases left between them. This CDR3 region has 14 residues. The V gene's germline CDR1 is SGHNT and CDR2 YENEEA. Here the CDR3 reads CASSSGTRADTQYF. CDR3 nucleotide sequence: TGTGCCAGCAGCTCCGGTACTAGAGCAGATACGCAGTATTTT.

The CDR3 DNA reads TGTGCCAGTAAGTCTGGGACTAGCGGGTACAATGAGCAGTTCTTC. It encodes CASKSGTSGYNEQFF. The chain joins TRBV19 to TRBJ2-1, with 12 bases that match TRBD2. The germline gives CDR1 LNHDA, CDR2 SQIVND (reference sequence). V shed 7 bases and J 4 bases; nucleotides not matched to a gene: 5. CDR3 length equals 15 residues. Complete variable domain (other parts from reference TRBV19 and TRBJ2-1): DGGITQSPKYLFRKEGQNVTLSCEQNLNHDAMYWYRQDPGQGLRLIYYSQIVNDFQKGDIAEGYSVSREKKESFPLTVTSAQKNPTAFYLCASKSGTSGYNEQFFGPGTRLTVL.

The gene calls are TRBV19 and TRBJ1-1, with 7 bases identical to TRBD1. CDR3 size: 15 residues. The V gene end was trimmed by 7 bases and the J gene end by 4 bases; junction bases not matched to a gene: 12. Germline CDR1 is LNHDA and CDR2 is SQIVND (reference sequence). The chain's CDR3 is CASTGGQGVSTEAFF. For the CDR3, the DNA is TGTGCCAGTACGGGCGGGCAGGGGGTTAGCACTGAAGCTTTCTTT.

This chain links TRBV5-1 with TRBJ2-3; D gene uncertain. V lost 2 bases, J lost 0 bases, and 13 bases lay in between. The CDR3 totals 16 residues. Germline lookup yields CDR1 SGHRS and CDR2 YFSETQ. The CDR3 nucleotides are TGCGCCAGCAGCTTCCGAGGAGAAACTAGCACAGATACGCAGTATTTT. Translation: CASSFRGETSTDTQYF. Complete variable domain (other parts from reference TRBV5-1 and TRBJ2-3): KAGVTQTPRYLIKTRGQQVTLSCSPISGHRSVSWYQQTPGQGLQFLFEYFSETQRNKGNFPGRFSGRQFSNSRSEMNVSTLELGDSALYLCASSFRGETSTDTQYFGPGTRLTVL.